This T cell receptor beta chain came from a study of molecular identifiers for immune sequencing clone quantification (dated by TCRdb to between 2017 and 2018). Background on the whole study: For a replicate experiment, RNA from roughly 20,000 or 100,000 naive CD8 T cells was divided into five aliquots, and four of the five aliquots were sequenced. The study was a methods study using CD8 T cells to benchmark molecular-identifier clustering-based TCR repertoire sequencing (MIDCIRS) and TCR RNA copy counting. Study-wide findings and limitations: When barcode sub-clustering was not used, chimeric consensus sequences inflated TCR diversity, with chimeras reaching as high as 47%. A single cell's worth of spiked-in Jurkat TCR RNA was reported detectable even among about a million naive CD8 T cells. Highly expanded clone sizes could be underestimated if identical TCR molecules share a barcode. About three recovered TCR RNA copies per cell were obtained by modeling, versus around 10 by digital PCR, implying a capture efficiency of 30% to 35%. In CMV-specific effector cells, clones with more than 20 RNA copies contained over 99% of molecules, whereas in naive cells such clones contained under 1% of molecules. The naive libraries included spiked-in Jurkat TCR RNA (about 9 copies' worth), and this Jurkat TCR RNA is not part of the donor repertoire.

Libraries were built with PCR. The listed sequencing device is Illumina HiSeq 4000. Preparation of bulk TCR libraries followed a previously described approach, with the TCR primers listed in Table S5. Total RNA was purified with the Qiagen AllPrep DNA/RNA kit. Before any analysis, reads coming from multiple sequencing runs of the same library were combined into one pool. In the paper's pipeline: Only reads with exact TCR constant sequence were kept, trimmed to 150 nt, and grouped by their 12-nt molecular barcodes. Reads in each barcode group were sub-clustered using a 15% Levenshtein threshold, and a quality-weighted consensus sequence was built for each RNA molecule. Non-functional sequences were discarded, and so were lower-count sequences lying one edit away from another sequence. Based on a fit of two negative binomial distributions, barcode sub-clusters having less than 20% of the maximum read count were discarded. TCRdb reprocessing: public reads trimmed at Q25 with fastp, clones called with MiXCR, in-frame beta chains kept. All rows with the same CDR3 protein become a single entry with the most common DNA and genes. The V and J calls shown here were made by TCRdb, not taken from the authors' results. For this sample there are roughly 93,000 distinct CDR3 sequences; roughly 20% appear just once. The ten largest clones add up to around 0.8% of the sample.

Naive CD8 T cell libraries were made from around 20,000 to 1,000,000 sorted cells using 10%, 30% or 50% of purified RNA. Naive CD8 T cells, defined as CD8+CD4-CCR7+CD45RA+, were FACS-sorted into RLT Plus buffer on a BD FACSAria II. Nine to eleven TCR copies' worth of Jurkat RNA were spiked into roughly 17,000-1,100,000 naive CD8 T cell samples to test detection sensitivity. CD8 T cells were enriched with RosetteSep CD8+ T Cell Enrichment Cocktail and Ficoll-Paque, followed by ACK red cell lysis. The CDR3 starts with the cysteine, ends with the phenylalanine, and has 17 residues. Kept here is only the CDR3 DNA, which spans 51 bases and is read in frame from base 1. The germline V gene gives CDR1 as KGHDR and CDR2 as SFDVKD. V is pruned by 4 bases and J by 5 bases, leaving 4 bases of the junction without a gene match. This clonotype showed up many times. Its antigen has not been determined. One base away there is no much larger clone; base qualities are not given.

The chain couples TRBV24-1 to TRBJ2-2, and TRBD2 matches 15 of the central bases. The sample taken for sequencing was naive CD8+ T cells from blood, with Jurkat cell RNA spiked in. What the cell subset or site label conveys for this sample: FACS-sorted CD8+CD4-CCR7+CD45RA+ naive T cells. The TCR was taken from a human donor in good health. Some libraries in this study had Jurkat cell RNA spiked in. In nucleotides, the sequence is TGTGCCACCAGTGACCCCGGGACTAGCGGGAGGACCGGGGAGCTGTTTTTT. Translated, this is CATSDPGTSGRTGELFF.